The 29 T cell receptor beta chains below were found in one sample sequenced in a study of T-cell memory formation after mild COVID-19 listed by TCRdb under 2021. Receptor amplification or capture employed 5' RACE. Instrument on record: Illumina NovaSeq 6000. TCRdb redid the processing of the public reads, applying fastp at Q25 and MiXCR, and retained in-frame beta chains. One record per CDR3 amino acid sequence lists the most common genes and DNA. The sample table records about 110,000 distinct CDR3 sequences; about an eighth of these occur just once. The ten largest clones represent less than 45% of the sample. Sequencing input: PBMCs or a T cell subset sorted from them (not recorded which). These receptors came from a man aged 18 to 30 who had mild COVID-19 (a few samples of this study predate the infection). The sample titles of this study are shuffled in the database, so cell type and time point are left out; the donor was told from shared clones.

This chain connects TRBV4-3 to TRBJ2-7; 8 nucleotides align to TRBD1. J gave up 4 bases and V 0 bases, and 5 bases lay outside the gene matches. This CDR3 has 15 amino acids. Per germline, CDR1 LGHNA and CDR2 YSLEER. CDR3 in DNA: TGCGCCAGCAGCCAAGATCAGGACAGGGTTTACGAGCAGTACTTC. It yields the protein CASSQDQDRVYEQYF.

This clonotype was seen a few times. The chain employs TRBV6-2 or TRBV6-3 and TRBJ2-7; D is possibly TRBD1 or TRBD2 (5 bases each). The CDR3 is 14 residues long. Germline-derived CDR1 and CDR2 are MNHEY and SVGEGT. Trimming removed 7 bases at V and 2 bases at J, with 15 bases between. CDR3 nucleotide sequence: TGTGCCAGCAATAGGGACGATTTAGCCTACGAGCAGTACTTC. Protein product: CASNRDDLAYEQYF.

J is TRBJ1-5 and V is TRBV3-1; 7 bases align to TRBD1. The V gene end was trimmed by 4 bases and the J gene end by 7 bases; junction bases not matched to a gene: 4. CDR3 length: 13 amino acids. CDR1 is LGHDT, CDR2 YNNKEL, per germline (reference sequence). The CDR3 region is CASSPGGGQPQHF. The CDR3 DNA follows: TGTGCCAGCAGCCCAGGGGGAGGGCAGCCCCAGCATTTT.

The gene calls are TRBV20-1 and TRBJ2-3; D perhaps matches TRBD1 (6 bases). Deletions cut 5 bases from V and 1 base from J, with 13 bases between. CDR3 size: 14 residues. Looked up from germline, CDR1 is DFQATT and CDR2 is SNEGSKA (reference sequence). The CDR3 loop reads CSAPRDTRTDTQYF. The CDR3 bases are TGCAGTGCTCCCCGGGACACGCGCACAGATACGCAGTATTTT.

This clonotype was recorded a few times. This chain uses TRBV7-3 with TRBJ1-5, with D hard to call. The germline CDR1 and CDR2 sequences are SGHTA and FQGTGA. Trimming removed 5 bases at V and 5 bases at J, with 10 bases between. The CDR3 has 13 amino acids. The DNA for the CDR3 is TGTGCCAGCAGCCAGATGCCACATCAGCCCCAGCATTTT. This gives the protein CASSQMPHQPQHF.

This clonotype has ten or more counts. The gene calls are TRBV9 and TRBJ1-5; D is unresolved. The germline V gene has CDR1 SGDLS and CDR2 YYNGEE. CDR3 length equals 13 residues. Trimming pared 3 bases from V and 0 bases from J, leaving 4 bases between. CDR3 bases: TGTGCCAGCAGCGGAAATAGCAATCAGCCCCAGCATTTT. It specifies CASSGNSNQPQHF.

This clonotype was detected once. V usage is TRBV6-1 and J usage is TRBJ2-1, with 7 bases aligning to TRBD1. Per germline, CDR1 MNHNS and CDR2 SASEGT. Trimming at V came to 5 bases and at J to 4 bases, leaving 8 bases not matched to a gene. The CDR3 loop spans 15 amino acids. For the CDR3, the DNA is TGTGCCAGCAGTAACCGACAGGGTGGATACAATGAGCAGTTCTTC. Its translation is CASSNRQGGYNEQFF.

Only a few counts were recorded for this clonotype. This rearrangement joins TRBV7-2 to TRBJ1-1; D perhaps matches TRBD1 (5 bases). This CDR3 region has 16 residues. Germline CDR1 reads SGHTA; CDR2 reads FQGNSA. V was cut by 5 bases and J by 0 bases, with 16 bases left in between. The CDR3 sequence is CASSHVIFRVNTEAFF. CDR3 coding DNA: TGTGCCAGCAGCCACGTGATATTCAGGGTGAACACTGAAGCTTTCTTT.

This clonotype has a handful of counts. This rearrangement joins TRBV7-2 to TRBJ2-7, with D unclear. CDR3 length: 12 residues. Germline CDR1 reads SGHTA; CDR2 reads FQGNSA. V was clipped by 7 bases and J by 5 bases, with 12 bases between them. CDR3 sequence (DNA): TGTGCCAGCACCATGGGGATTGACGAGCAGTACTTC. As protein: CASTMGIDEQYF.

This chain joins TRBV12-3 or TRBV12-4 and TRBJ2-1; D is possibly TRBD2 (7 bases). The CDR3 runs to 17 residues. Trimming pared 3 bases from V and 4 bases from J, leaving 19 bases between. The CDR3 here is CASSLGEGGTRYNEQFF. The CDR3 coding sequence is TGTGCCAGCAGTTTGGGGGAGGGGGGGACAAGGTACAATGAGCAGTTCTTC.

There are a few counts of this clonotype. The V and J genes are TRBV3-1 and TRBJ2-3; the match to TRBD2 covers 8 bases. Germline CDR1 is LGHDT and CDR2 is YNNKEL (reference sequence). V shed 0 bases, J shed 0 bases, and the junction held 2 bases outside the gene matches. The CDR3 totals 16 residues. CDR3 DNA: TGTGCCAGCAGCCAAGAGGCTAGCGGGAGCACAGATACGCAGTATTTT. The encoded protein is CASSQEASGSTDTQYF.

This clonotype was picked up a small number of times. The chain recombines TRBV15 with TRBJ1-5; D remains ambiguous. Germline V gene data show CDR1 as LNHNV and CDR2 as YYDKDF (reference sequence). The V gene lost 0 bases and the J gene lost 3 bases, with 6 bases spanning the gap. The CDR3 runs 14 residues. For the CDR3, the DNA is TGTGCCACCAGCAGAGATATGGTCAATCAGCCCCAGCATTTT. Translating gives CATSRDMVNQPQHF.

V and J are TRBV11-2 and TRBJ2-3, with 12 bases fitting TRBD2. Trimming removed 2 bases from V and 4 bases from J; junction bases left unmatched: 10. CDR1 and CDR2 from the germline V gene are SGHAT and FQNNGV. The CDR3 sequence is 18 residues long. The CDR3 loop reads CASSLYSLAGGRADTQYF. The CDR3 nucleotides are TGTGCCAGCAGCTTATATTCGCTAGCGGGGGGGCGGGCAGATACGCAGTATTTT.

This clonotype was seen a few times. The chain joins TRBV2 to TRBJ2-7; possible D gene TRBD1, 5 bases. The CDR3 spans 18 residues. Germline V gene lookup returns CDR1 SNHLY and CDR2 FYNNEI. Between the trimmed V and J ends, which lost 3 bases and 3 bases, there was a span of 24 bases. The CDR3 coding sequence is TGTGCCAGCAGTGAGAGTCTGGGCTGGGGCGGTCCCCTCTACGAGCAGTACTTC. Encoded protein: CASSESLGWGGPLYEQYF.

The chain recombines TRBV9 with TRBJ2-3, with 10 bases identical to TRBD2. V was clipped by 2 bases and J by 2 bases; unmatched bases: 2. The CDR3 covers 15 residues. Germline-derived CDR1 and CDR2 are SGDLS and YYNGEE. As DNA, the CDR3 is TGTGCCAGCAGCGTCGGACTAGCGGACACAGATACGCAGTATTTT. Its protein is CASSVGLADTDTQYF.

The V gene is TRBV4-2, the J gene TRBJ2-3; 11 nucleotides agree with TRBD2. Trimming removed 6 bases from V and 2 bases from J; junction bases left unmatched: 7. Per germline, CDR1 LGHNA and CDR2 YNFKEQ. This CDR3 contains 16 residues. The CDR3 nucleotides read TGTGCCAGCAGTGTGGGGACTAGCGGTGACACAGATACGCAGTATTTT. Translating gives CASSVGTSGDTDTQYF.

The chain links TRBV6-5 to TRBJ2-3; D perhaps matches TRBD2 (6 bases). Germline V CDR1 and CDR2: MNHEY, SVGAGI. The CDR3 totals 15 residues. V was cut by 5 bases and J by 6 bases, with 18 bases left in between. The CDR3 DNA reads TGTGCCAGCAGTCGCAGCGGACTAAGGCCCGATACGCAGTATTTT. Translation: CASSRSGLRPDTQYF.

This clonotype was detected only a few times. This chain connects TRBV15 to TRBJ1-1; D not certain. The CDR3 is made up of 11 amino acids. V was trimmed by 2 bases and J by 12 bases, leaving 10 bases between them. Germline assignment: CDR1 LNHNV and CDR2 YYDKDF (reference sequence). The CDR3 sequence is CATSRLGSSFF. The CDR3 nucleotides are TGTGCCACCAGCAGATTAGGGTCCTCTTTCTTT.

V and J are TRBV30 and TRBJ2-1; no clear D gene. Trimming took 0 bases from V and 8 from J, leaving 8 bases between them. Germline-derived CDR1 and CDR2 are GTSNPN and SVGIG (reference sequence). There are 12 residues in the CDR3. This CDR3 reads CAWSVIGDEQFF. The CDR3, as DNA: TGTGCCTGGAGTGTAATCGGAGATGAGCAGTTCTTC.

Regarding this clonotype: An end of the junction does not agree with germline; a read error may underlie this. The chain links TRBV7-9 to TRBJ2-7, with TRBD1 matching over 9 bases. The germline CDR1 and CDR2 sequences are SEHNR and FQNEAQ (reference sequence). The CDR3 is 12 residues long. CDR3 bases: TGTGCCAGCAGCTTAGCTGGACAGGGGATAAACTTC. This translates into CASSLAGQGINF. Using reference TRBV7-9 and TRBJ2-7 for the parts outside the CDR3, the full variable domain is DTGVSQNPRHKITKRGQNVTFRCDPISEHNRLYWYRQTLGQGPEFLTYFQNEAQLEKSRLLSDRFSAERPKGSFSTLEIQRTEQGDSAMYLCASSLAGQGINFGPGTRLTVT.

The chain uses TRBV27 and TRBJ1-4, with no clear D. The CDR3 covers 14 residues. From germline, CDR1 is MNHEY and CDR2 SMNVEV (reference sequence). V was pared by 5 bases and J by 8 bases, with 15 bases between. Here the CDR3 reads CASSPWRGGEKLFF. Here the CDR3 DNA reads TGTGCCAGCAGTCCATGGCGGGGTGGCGAAAAACTGTTTTTT.

This clonotype was recorded a few times. V is TRBV10-2 and J is TRBJ2-2, with D maybe TRBD1 (5 bases). CDR3 length: 17 residues. Trimming cost V 7 bases and J 1 base, with 19 bases left between them. Germline lookup yields CDR1 WSHSY and CDR2 SAAADI. CDR3 sequence: CASISDSILMNTGELFF. In DNA, the CDR3 is TGCGCCAGCATATCCGACAGCATATTGATGAACACCGGGGAGCTGTTTTTT.

The V call is TRBV6-5, the J call TRBJ2-5; D possibly uses TRBD1 or TRBD2 (5 bases each). The CDR3 is 16 amino acids. Germline V lookup: CDR1 MNHEY, CDR2 SVGAGI. The V end lost 2 bases, the J end lost 5 bases, and 18 bases lay between the germline ends. The CDR3 region has the DNA TGTGCCAGCAGTTACCGGGGATACAGAAAGGGGGAGACCCAGTACTTC. Its translation is CASSYRGYRKGETQYF.

The V and J genes are TRBV5-1 and TRBJ2-3; weak D call: TRBD2 (5 bases). CDR3 length: 15 residues. Germline loops: CDR1 SGHRS, CDR2 YFSETQ. Trimming shortened V by 6 bases and J by 0 bases, and 14 bases separated the two germline ends. CDR3 residues: CASTLANLSTDTQYF. In DNA form, the CDR3 reads TGCGCCAGCACTCTAGCTAATCTTAGCACAGATACGCAGTATTTT.

The V call is TRBV29-1, the J call TRBJ2-2; TRBD1 or TRBD2 may be the D gene (5 bases each). Germline V gene sequence: CDR1 SQVTM, CDR2 ANQGSEA. V gave up 0 bases and J gave up 5 bases, with 10 bases separating them. The CDR3 sequence is 14 residues long. The chain's CDR3 is CSVEDRGGTGELFF. As DNA, the CDR3 is TGCAGCGTTGAAGATCGGGGCGGGACCGGGGAGCTGTTTTTT.

This clonotype was counted ten times or more. The gene calls are TRBV29-1 and TRBJ2-2; no firm D call. Germline values: CDR1 SQVTM, CDR2 ANQGSEA. The CDR3 has 13 amino acids. Trimming removed 6 bases at V and 3 bases at J, with 11 bases between. CDR3 in DNA: TGCAGCGTAATGCCGACGCACACCGGGGAGCTGTTTTTT. Translation gives CSVMPTHTGELFF.

The gene calls are TRBV6-5 and TRBJ2-7; TRBD1 is a possible D gene (5 bases). V was clipped by 7 bases and J by 5 bases, with 12 bases between them. Germline CDR1 and CDR2: MNHEY and SVGAGI. This CDR3 is 12 amino acids long. The DNA of the CDR3 is TGTGCCAGCACCGCAGGGCGAGACGAGCAGTACTTC. This sequence encodes CASTAGRDEQYF.

Only a few counts were recorded for this clonotype. The chain carries TRBV28 and TRBJ1-1, with 8 bases that match TRBD1. This CDR3 has 18 residues. With 6 bases clipped from V and 0 bases from J, the junction kept 15 bases outside the gene matches. CDR1 MDHEN and CDR2 SYDVKM come from the germline V gene. CDR3 sequence (DNA): TGTGCCAGCAGACCCCGGGGCAGGGGGCGAGGGGTGAACACTGAAGCTTTCTTT. Protein: CASRPRGRGRGVNTEAFF.

The V gene is TRBV29-1, the J gene TRBJ1-2; no clear D gene. The CDR3 runs to 14 residues. The V gene's germline CDR1 is SQVTM and CDR2 ANQGSEA. Deletions cut 3 bases from V and 6 bases from J, with 17 bases between. The chain's CDR3 is CSVDFVADPHGYTF. CDR3 coding DNA: TGCAGCGTTGATTTTGTGGCAGACCCTCATGGCTACACCTTC. The full variable domain, rest sourced from reference TRBV29-1 and TRBJ1-2, is SAVISQKPSRDICQRGTSLTIQCQVDSQVTMMFWYRQQPGQSLTLIATANQGSEATYESGFVIDKFPISRPNLTFSTLTVSNMSPEDSSIYLCSVDFVADPHGYTFGSGTRLTVV.